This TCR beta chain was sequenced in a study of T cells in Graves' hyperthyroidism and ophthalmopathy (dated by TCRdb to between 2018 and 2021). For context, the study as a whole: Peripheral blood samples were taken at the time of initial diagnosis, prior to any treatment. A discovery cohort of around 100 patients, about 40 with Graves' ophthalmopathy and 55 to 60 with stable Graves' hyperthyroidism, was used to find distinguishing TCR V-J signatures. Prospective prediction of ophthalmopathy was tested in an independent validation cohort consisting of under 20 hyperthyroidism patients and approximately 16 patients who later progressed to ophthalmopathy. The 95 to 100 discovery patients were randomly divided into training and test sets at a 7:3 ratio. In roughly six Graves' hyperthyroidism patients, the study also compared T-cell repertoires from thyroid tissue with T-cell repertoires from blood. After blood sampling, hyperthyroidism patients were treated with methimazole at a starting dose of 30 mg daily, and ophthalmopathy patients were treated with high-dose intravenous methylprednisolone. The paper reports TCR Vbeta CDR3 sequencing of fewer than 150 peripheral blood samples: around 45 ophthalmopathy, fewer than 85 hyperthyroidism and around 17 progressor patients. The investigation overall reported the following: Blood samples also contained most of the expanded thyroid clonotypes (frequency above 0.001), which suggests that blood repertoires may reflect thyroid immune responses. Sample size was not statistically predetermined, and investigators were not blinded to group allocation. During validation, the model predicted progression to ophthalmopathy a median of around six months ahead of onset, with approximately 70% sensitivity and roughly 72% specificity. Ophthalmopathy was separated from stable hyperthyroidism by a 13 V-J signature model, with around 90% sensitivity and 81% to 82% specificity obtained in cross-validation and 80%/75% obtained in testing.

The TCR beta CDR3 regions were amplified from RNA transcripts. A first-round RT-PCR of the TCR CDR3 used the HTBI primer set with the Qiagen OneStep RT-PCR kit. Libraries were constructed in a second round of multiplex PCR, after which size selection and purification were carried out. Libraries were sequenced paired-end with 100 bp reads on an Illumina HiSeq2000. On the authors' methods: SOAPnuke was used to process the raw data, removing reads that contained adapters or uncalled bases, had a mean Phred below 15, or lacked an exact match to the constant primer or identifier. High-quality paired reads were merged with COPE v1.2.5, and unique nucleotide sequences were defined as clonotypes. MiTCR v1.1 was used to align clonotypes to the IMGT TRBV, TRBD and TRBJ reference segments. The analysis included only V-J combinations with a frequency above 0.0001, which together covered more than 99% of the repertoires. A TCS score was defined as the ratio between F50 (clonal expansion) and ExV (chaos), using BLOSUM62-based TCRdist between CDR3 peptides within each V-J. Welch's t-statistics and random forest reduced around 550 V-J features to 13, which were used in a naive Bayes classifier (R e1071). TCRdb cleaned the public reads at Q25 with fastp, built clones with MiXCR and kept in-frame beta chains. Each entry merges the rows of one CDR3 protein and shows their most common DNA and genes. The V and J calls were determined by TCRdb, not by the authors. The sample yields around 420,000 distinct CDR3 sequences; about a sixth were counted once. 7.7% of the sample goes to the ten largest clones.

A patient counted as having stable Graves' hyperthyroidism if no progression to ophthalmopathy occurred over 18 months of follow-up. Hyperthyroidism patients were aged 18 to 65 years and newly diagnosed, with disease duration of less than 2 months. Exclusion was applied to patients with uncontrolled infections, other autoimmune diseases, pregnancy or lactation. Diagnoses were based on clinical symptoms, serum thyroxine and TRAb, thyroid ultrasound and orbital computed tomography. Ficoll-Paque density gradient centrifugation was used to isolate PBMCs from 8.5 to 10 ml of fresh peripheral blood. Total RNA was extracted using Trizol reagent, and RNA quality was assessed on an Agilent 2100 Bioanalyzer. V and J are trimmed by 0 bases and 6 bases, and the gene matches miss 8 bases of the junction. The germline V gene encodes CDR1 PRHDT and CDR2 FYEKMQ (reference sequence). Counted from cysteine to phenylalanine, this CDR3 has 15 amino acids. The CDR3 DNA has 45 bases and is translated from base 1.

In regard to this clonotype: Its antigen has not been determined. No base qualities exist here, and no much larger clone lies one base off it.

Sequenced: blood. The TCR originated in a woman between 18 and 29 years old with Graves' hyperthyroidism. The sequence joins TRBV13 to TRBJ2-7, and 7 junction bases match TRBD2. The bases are TGTGCCAGCAGCTTAGGGGCGGGAGAGATCCGCGAGCAGTACTTC. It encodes CASSLGAGEIREQYF.